The subject of this entry is one TCR beta chain. Using immunoSEQ multiplex PCR, the repertoire was profiled, and TCRdb retains in-frame clones only, with some absent. The data contain about 95,000 clones, roughly 90% of them singletons. This record belongs to a study of blood T cell repertoires in COVID-19. The CDR3 has 15 amino acids. V gave up 1 base and J gave up 0 bases; unmatched junction bases: 3. Per germline, CDR1 SGHVS and CDR2 FQNEAQ. The chain uses TRBV7-8 and TRBJ2-7; TRBD1 matches at 7 bases. The sample taken for sequencing was peripheral blood. The sequence derives from a man aged 45-65 years with COVID-19, enrolled during active disease. CDR3 nucleotide sequence: TGTGCCAGCAGCTTAGGAGGGGGCACCTCCTACGAGCAGTACTTC. It yields the protein CASSLGGGTSYEQYF.